The clone carrying this T cell receptor beta chain was recorded at least ten times. Its target is not known. These data come from a study of T cell repertoires in cytomegalovirus infection. Across the whole study: CMV infection and matching HLA type were both indicated by public TCR beta signatures. General observations from the study: Dominating the ex vivo response were TCR beta clonotypes that were CMV-specific and HLA-C-restricted. Summed public TCR beta family frequency identified CMV carriers bearing the relevant HLA.

TCRdb reprocessed the reads via MiXCR and lists one record per CDR3 protein. The sample records some 220,000 distinct CDR3 sequences, approximately 7% being singletons. CDR3 size: 17 residues. The germline CDR1 and CDR2 sequences are DFQATT and SNEGSKA (reference sequence). J gave up 2 bases and V 0 bases, and 6 bases lay outside the gene matches. Sample: PBMCs. The origin of this receptor is a human donor in good health (CMV status not recorded). Some clones in this sample may be carry-over from other donors' samples. The chain links TRBV20-1 to TRBJ2-1, with 11 nucleotides matching TRBD2. CDR3 DNA: TGCAGTGCTAGAGATTTTCTAGCGGGGGGAACCTACAATGAGCAGTTCTTC. Encoded protein: CSARDFLAGGTYNEQFF.